What follows are 7 T cell receptor beta chains derived from one specimen sequenced in a study of blood T cell repertoires in COVID-19. TCRdb's table, derived via immunoSEQ multiplex PCR, lists solely in-frame clones and lacks some. The sample includes roughly 59,000 clones, around 80% seen only once; the top ten take approximately 14%. The source material was peripheral blood. The receptors were sampled from a man older than 75 with acute or convalescent COVID-19.

The chain is built from TRBV2 and TRBJ2-1; TRBD2 is a possible D gene (7 bases). This CDR3 has 11 amino acids. Germline V gene data show CDR1 as SNHLY and CDR2 as FYNNEI. V lost 6 bases and J 12 bases, leaving 12 bases between the germline ends. CDR3 sequence (DNA): TGTGCCAGCAGGGGAGGGGGGTGGCAGTTCTTC. It translates to CASRGGGWQFF.

The J gene is TRBJ2-2, the V gene TRBV29-1; D not certain. This CDR3 comprises 15 residues. Germline loops: CDR1 SQVTM, CDR2 ANQGSEA. V lost 7 bases to trimming and J lost 0 bases, with 15 bases between them. The CDR3 is CSASTGSPNTGELFF. For the CDR3, the DNA is TGCAGCGCATCAACCGGGTCCCCGAACACCGGGGAGCTGTTTTTT.

The chain uses TRBV6-5 and TRBJ1-5, with a weak D call TRBD1 (6 bases). The CDR3 totals 14 residues. Deletions cut 4 bases from V and 2 bases from J, with 9 bases between. Per germline, CDR1 MNHEY and CDR2 SVGAGI. The DNA of the CDR3 is TGTGCCAGCAGTTCCCACAGGGGCAATCAGCCCCAGCATTTT. Its protein product is CASSSHRGNQPQHF.

This clone was detected only a few times. This chain joins TRBV19 and TRBJ1-1; D perhaps matches TRBD1 (5 bases). Trimming removed 1 base from V and 5 bases from J, with 8 bases in between. The CDR3 covers 13 residues. Per the germline V gene, CDR1 is LNHDA and CDR2 is SQIVND (reference sequence). The CDR3 loop reads CASSIGQGTEAFF. CDR3 coding DNA: TGTGCCAGTAGTATAGGGCAGGGTACTGAAGCTTTCTTT.

V gene TRBV10-3 combines with J gene TRBJ1-2, with 9 bases identical to TRBD1. V lost 4 bases, J lost 6 bases, and 0 bases stayed unmatched. Germline CDR1 is ENHRY and CDR2 is SYGVKD. There are 12 residues in the CDR3. CDR3 in amino acids: CAISGTGDGYTF. In nucleotides, the CDR3 is TGTGCCATCAGTGGGACAGGGGATGGCTACACCTTC.

V gene TRBV2 combines with J gene TRBJ2-1, with TRBD2 as a possible D gene (5 bases). Germline lookup yields CDR1 SNHLY and CDR2 FYNNEI. V was cut by 10 bases and J by 8 bases, with 15 bases left in between. The CDR3 contains 12 residues. The CDR3 bases are TGTGCCACCGGAGAAACTAGGGATGAGCAGTTCTTC. Its translation is CATGETRDEQFF.

The gene calls are TRBV4-1 and TRBJ2-5; tentatively, D is TRBD2 (7 bases). The CDR3 length is 15 residues. From germline, CDR1 is MGHRA and CDR2 YSYEKL. Trimming removed 1 base from V and 2 bases from J, with 11 bases in between. CDR3 residues: CASSQGGGVQETQYF. The DNA for the CDR3 is TGCGCCAGCAGCCAAGGGGGGGGCGTACAAGAGACCCAGTACTTC.